This T cell receptor (beta chain) was found in a study of T cell responses to AZD1222 COVID-19 vaccine. Overall study: Both about-4-week and about-12-week second-dose recipients were combined.

Points on this clone: The antigen is undetermined.

Profiling relied on immunoSEQ multiplex PCR, and the TCRdb table lists in-frame clones only, not all of them. The sample gives approximately 60,000 clones, 84% of which show up once; roughly 6.6% is in the top ten. Study outcomes and limitations: The number of AZD1222 recipients seropositive at baseline was only five to seven.

The TCR sequence derives from an adult in good health. The sequences come from peripheral blood, collected on day 0 of AZD1222 vaccination.

The CDR3: CASSEGRENNSPLHF. The CDR3 nucleotides read TGTGCCAGCAGTGAGGGCCGGGAGAATAATTCACCCCTCCACTTT. The V gene is TRBV6-1, the J gene TRBJ1-6; D gene uncertain. The CDR3 is 15 residues long. V lost 3 bases, J lost 5 bases, and 11 bases lay in between. CDR1 MNHNS and CDR2 SASEGT come from the germline V gene.